This T cell receptor (beta chain) was identified during a study of T cell repertoires in cytomegalovirus infection. Background on the study: Indications of both CMV infection and matching HLA type were provided by public TCR beta signatures. Study results and caveats: CMV carriers having the relevant HLA were flagged by cumulative public TCR beta family frequency. Ex vivo responses were dominated by HLA-C-restricted CMV-specific TCR beta clonotypes.

At least ten counts were recorded for this clonotype. As yet, its antigen is unknown. TCRdb recomputed calls from the reads with MiXCR, one row per CDR3 protein. The repertoire includes more than 200,000 distinct CDR3 sequences, roughly 10% of them detected once, and about 16% sits in the top ten. Germline V CDR1 and CDR2: SGHTA, FQGNSA. The CDR3 sequence is 17 residues long. V trimming: 5 bases; J trimming: 3 bases; junction bases outside the gene matches: 6. The source is a human donor in good health (CMV status not recorded). Some clones in this sample may be carry-over from other donors' samples. J is TRBJ2-2 and V is TRBV7-2; 13 bases map to TRBD2. The specimen was PBMCs. The CDR3 loop reads CASSPGLAGVYTGELFF. DNA of the CDR3: TGTGCCAGCAGCCCCGGACTAGCGGGGGTGTACACCGGGGAGCTGTTTTTT. Using reference TRBV7-2 and TRBJ2-2 for the parts outside the CDR3, the full variable domain is GAGVSQSPSNKVTEKGKDVELRCDPISGHTALYWYRQSLGQGLEFLIYFQGNSAPDKSGLPSDRFSAERTGGSVSTLTIQRTQQEDSAVYLCASSPGLAGVYTGELFFGEGSRLTVL.